A single sample is the source of the 4 T cell receptor beta chains below, sequenced in a study of post-analysis software for immune sequencing data. General study findings and limits: When patients were compared with controls, a handful of TRBV segments were more frequent, TRBV5-6, TRBV5-1 and TRBV20-1 among them.

TCR beta cDNA libraries included unique molecular identifiers. TCRdb re-derived calls from the PCR reads in MiXCR, one entry per CDR3 protein. The sample holds hundreds of thousands of distinct CDR3 sequences, roughly three fifths seen once. No antigen has been identified for these receptors. The sequencing input was blood. The receptor source for this set is a girl aged 2 to 10 with multiple sclerosis.

J is TRBJ2-3 and V is TRBV6-6; 16 bases are shared with TRBD2. With V trimmed by 6 bases and J by 4 bases, 1 base remained unmatched. This CDR3 spans 15 amino acids. CDR1 is MNHNY and CDR2 is SVGAGI in the germline V gene (reference sequence). The DNA of the CDR3 is TGTGCCAGCAGGGGACTAGCGGGAGGGGCAGATACGCAGTATTTT. Amino acid sequence: CASRGLAGGADTQYF.

The genes are TRBV6-5 and TRBJ2-7; TRBD2 aligns across 7 bases. The CDR3 sequence is 15 residues long. The germline V gene has CDR1 MNHEY and CDR2 SVGAGI. The junction had 8 bases not matched to a gene; V was cut back by 1 base and J by 5 bases. The CDR3 DNA follows: TGTGCCAGCAGTTACTTGGGCGGGAGTAACGACGAGCAGTACTTC. This codes for CASSYLGGSNDEQYF.

This clonotype turned up a few times. The chain couples TRBV30 to TRBJ2-1, with D possibly being TRBD1 or TRBD2 (7 bases each). Germline CDR1 reads GTSNPN; CDR2 reads SVGIG (reference sequence). This CDR3 has 12 residues. Between the trimmed V and J ends, which lost 2 bases and 9 bases, there was a span of 11 bases. This chain's CDR3 is CAWSPGGGEQFF. The DNA for the CDR3 is TGTGCCTGGAGTCCAGGGGGGGGTGAGCAGTTCTTC.

The rearrangement joins TRBV3-1 to TRBJ2-5; D might be TRBD2 (5 bases). The end of the DNA aligns better with TRBJ2-4, so the J call may be wrong. The CDR3 totals 15 residues. CDR1 LGHDT and CDR2 YNNKEL come from the germline V gene (reference sequence). The CDR3 DNA sequence: TGTGCCAGCAGCCAAGATGTTAGCGAGAGGAACATTCAGTACTTC. Its translation is CASSQDVSERNIQYF.